This TCR beta chain was captured in a study of shared clonotypes between healthy human individuals. The V end lost 5 bases, the J end lost 5 bases, and 8 bases lay between the germline ends. The germline gives CDR1 SGHVS, CDR2 FNYEAQ. CDR3 length: 12 residues. It was CD45RO-negative cells, positively selected for CCR7, that made up naive CD8 cells, with terminally differentiated effector memory CD45RA+ cells excluded. The protocol was immunoSEQ multiplex PCR, while the TCRdb copy is restricted to in-frame clones and leaves out a portion. This repertoire shows fewer than 1 million clones, 90% to 97% found once; its top ten account for roughly 0.23%.

The sequenced sample consisted of naive CD8+ T cells sorted from blood. The clonotype was recovered from a man aged 25 to 45 in good health. The chain uses TRBV7-6 and TRBJ2-3; no firm D call. CDR3 amino acids: CASSTPGDTQYF. In DNA form, the CDR3 reads TGTGCCAGCAGCACGCCGGGAGATACGCAGTATTTT.